This T cell receptor (beta chain) was sequenced during a study of blood T cell repertoires in COVID-19. About the research overall: Italy, Spain and the United States were the sources of the convalescent and acute COVID-19 samples. Sources were T cells, B-cell-depleted T cells, or PBMCs; the material itself was cDNA or gDNA.

This clone was seen just once. CDR1 and CDR2 from the germline V gene are SEHNR and FQNEAQ (reference sequence). The CDR3 has 15 residues. V lost 1 base and J 4 bases, leaving 11 bases between the germline ends. Per the study methods: The assay estimated nucleated cells by amplifying reference gene primers. The table came from immunoSEQ multiplex PCR; TCRdb's copy has only in-frame clones and leaves some out. The V and J calls and the clone size are those of that table, but D and trimming were determined from the DNA. The sample has about 110,000 clones; 82% are singletons. Sequences were obtained from peripheral blood. The receptor was isolated from a woman over 75 with acute or convalescent COVID-19. V usage is TRBV7-9 and J usage is TRBJ2-1; TRBD2 is a possible D gene (6 bases). The CDR3 DNA is TGTGCCAGCAGCTTAGGGTGGGAGGATTACAATGAGCAGTTCTTC. Its protein product is CASSLGWEDYNEQFF.